The 25 T cell receptor beta chains below come from one sample, sequenced in a study of T cell repertoires in cytomegalovirus infection (dated by TCRdb to the late 2010s). The treatment or condition label, read with the paper, signifies: in vitro stimulation with specific CMV peptide epitopes to enrich CMV-specific T cells. Reads for this sample came from an Illumina HiSeq 1500. Using fastp trimming at Q25 and MiXCR clonotype assembly, TCRdb reanalyzed the public sequencing data and kept in-frame beta chains. Each CDR3 protein gets just one entry, which takes the most common genes and DNA from the rows behind it. This sample lists approximately 910,000 distinct CDR3 sequences; approximately 30% were detected once. 13% of the sample lies in the top ten. No antigen has been identified for these receptors. The material was cultured CD8+ T cells from PBMCs, obtained from culture after CMV antigen stimulation. The source of these receptors is a human donor in good health (CMV status not recorded). Some clones in this sample may be carry-over from other donors' samples.

This clonotype was detected a few times. The chain links TRBV7-8 to TRBJ2-3, with D hard to call. Germline CDR1 and CDR2: SGHVS and FQNEAQ. CDR3 length equals 12 residues. V lost 11 bases to trimming and J lost 1 base, with 10 bases between them. CDR3 DNA: TGTGCCTCCAGGCGCCGCACAGATACGCAGTATTTT. Amino acids: CASRRRTDTQYF. Complete variable domain (other parts from reference TRBV7-8 and TRBJ2-3): GAGVSQSPRYKVAKRGQDVALRCDPISGHVSLFWYQQALGQGPEFLTYFQNEAQLDKSGLPSDRFFAERPEGSVSTLKIQRTQQEDSAVYLCASRRRTDTQYFGPGTRLTVL.

Only a few counts were recorded for this clonotype. The V and J genes are TRBV15 and TRBJ2-1; possibly TRBD2 for D (5 bases). Trimming left V 2 bases short and J 4 bases short, with 9 bases between. Looked up from germline, CDR1 is LNHNV and CDR2 is YYDKDF (reference sequence). The CDR3 covers 14 residues. Here the CDR3 reads CATSRIGGYNEQFF. The CDR3 DNA sequence: TGTGCCACCAGCAGAATCGGAGGTTACAATGAGCAGTTCTTC.

This chain joins TRBV4-1 and TRBJ2-1; 8 bases align to TRBD2. V trimming: 6 bases; J trimming: 7 bases; junction bases outside the gene matches: 14. The CDR3 has 16 residues. In germline, CDR1 is MGHRA, CDR2 YSYEKL. This chain's CDR3 is CASSLSLAGNNNEQFF. CDR3 sequence (DNA): TGCGCCAGCAGTCTGTCCTTAGCGGGGAATAATAATGAGCAGTTCTTC.

The chain combines TRBV5-1 with TRBJ2-1; D uncertain. V shed 8 bases and J shed 10 bases, with 22 bases lying between them. Germline loops: CDR1 SGHRS, CDR2 YFSETQ. The CDR3 spans 14 residues. The CDR3 nucleotides are TGCGCCAGTGAGACAAACTCACCGAGTCGGGAGCAGTTCTTC. It is translated as CASETNSPSREQFF. Looking up the rest from reference TRBV5-1 and TRBJ2-1 gives the full variable domain: KAGVTQTPRYLIKTRGQQVTLSCSPISGHRSVSWYQQTPGQGLQFLFEYFSETQRNKGNFPGRFSGRQFSNSRSEMNVSTLELGDSALYLCASETNSPSREQFFGPGTRLTVL.

This clonotype was found a few times. The rearrangement uses TRBV5-5 and TRBJ1-1; 8 positions match TRBD1. Germline V gene lookup returns CDR1 SGHKS and CDR2 YYEKEE (reference sequence). The CDR3 is made up of 16 amino acids. V dropped 0 bases and J dropped 0; count of bases not matched to a gene: 4. In nucleotides, the CDR3 is TGTGCCAGCAGCTTGGCCACAGGGGGGTTGAACACTGAAGCTTTCTTT. It translates to CASSLATGGLNTEAFF.

The chain carries TRBV4-1 and TRBJ2-5, with 9 positions matching TRBD2. Germline CDR1 and CDR2: MGHRA and YSYEKL. The V gene end was trimmed by 0 bases and the J gene end by 4 bases; junction bases not matched to a gene: 9. The CDR3 contains 17 residues. CDR3 residues: CASSQEPAGGLGETQYF. The CDR3 coding sequence is TGCGCCAGCAGCCAAGAACCAGCGGGGGGCCTCGGAGAGACCCAGTACTTC.

In this sample, this clonotype turned up once. One end of the junction does not line up with germline, which may come from a read error. This chain joins TRBV7-6 and TRBJ2-1; 9 nucleotides agree with TRBD1. CDR3 length equals 14 residues. Germline values: CDR1 SGHVS, CDR2 FNYEAQ. CDR3: CVSSPGTGRNEQFF. The CDR3 nucleotides are TGTGTCAGCAGCCCCGGGACAGGGCGGAATGAGCAGTTCTTC. The full variable domain, completed using reference TRBV7-6 and TRBJ2-1, is GAGVSQSPRYKVTKRGQDVALRCDPISGHVSLYWYRQALGQGPEFLTYFNYEAQQDKSGLPNDRFSAERPEGSISTLTIQRTEQRDSAMYRCVSSPGTGRNEQFFGPGTRLTVL.

The sample holds a few counts of this clonotype. The chain joins TRBV25-1 to TRBJ2-2; tentative D call: TRBD2 (7 bases). The germline CDR1 and CDR2 sequences are MGHDK and SYGVNS. The V gene lost 8 bases and the J gene lost 0 bases, with 22 bases spanning the gap. The CDR3 extends over 18 amino acids. The CDR3 is CASEGGVNSWSNTGELFF. The DNA of the CDR3 is TGTGCCAGCGAAGGGGGGGTGAACTCGTGGTCGAACACCGGGGAGCTGTTTTTT.

The CDR3 loop reads CASSYSIGDGYGYTF. In nucleotides, the CDR3 is TGTGCCAGCAGTTACTCGATCGGGGACGGCTATGGCTACACCTTC. The chain couples TRBV6-2 or TRBV6-3 to TRBJ1-2, with D maybe TRBD1 (5 bases). V was cut by 0 bases and J by 4 bases, with 12 bases left in between. There are 15 residues in the CDR3. Germline CDR1 reads MNHEY; CDR2 reads SVGEGT.

This clonotype was picked up many times. The rearrangement joins TRBV7-2 to TRBJ2-1, with 8 nucleotides matching TRBD2. The V gene end was trimmed by 3 bases and the J gene end by 5 bases; junction bases not matched to a gene: 3. The CDR3 length is 14 residues. Germline-derived CDR1 and CDR2 are SGHTA and FQGNSA. DNA for the CDR3: TGTGCCAGCAGCTTCGGGGGGGGTCACAATGAGCAGTTCTTC. Translating it yields CASSFGGGHNEQFF.

Worth noting for this clonotype: Given the absence of the conserved phenylalanine or tryptophan at the CDR3 end, a read error is likely. The V and J genes are TRBV7-6 and TRBJ2-3; 7 bases match TRBD1. CDR1 and CDR2 (germline): SGHVS, FNYEAQ. This CDR3 region has 14 residues. CDR3 amino acids: CASSLGGGSDTQYL. The CDR3 DNA is TGTGCCAGCAGTTTAGGGGGCGGGTCAGATACGCAGTATCTT.

A note on this clonotype: A much bigger clone sits one base away, suggesting this may be a read error. The chain uses TRBV7-8 and TRBJ2-4; 11 bases fit TRBD2. Germline-derived CDR1 and CDR2 are SGHVS and FQNEAQ. The CDR3 sequence is 16 residues long. Here the CDR3 reads CANSPGTSGAKNIQYF. The CDR3 DNA is TGTGCCAACAGCCCGGGGACTAGCGGAGCCAAAAACATTCAGTACTTC.

The V and J genes are TRBV7-4 and TRBJ2-1; either TRBD1 or TRBD2 may fit D (5 bases each). The length of the CDR3 is 16 residues. Germline V gene lookup returns CDR1 SGHVT and CDR2 SQSDAQ. Trimming removed 0 bases at V and 4 bases at J, with 13 bases between. CDR3 DNA sequence: TGTGCCAGCAGCTTAGCGTACGGGGCGCTTTACAATGAGCAGTTCTTC. Translating it yields CASSLAYGALYNEQFF.

This clonotype has a count of ten or more. The genes are TRBV7-6 and TRBJ1-2, with a tentative D call TRBD1 (5 bases). Trimming took off 5 bases at V and 4 bases at J, with 17 bases between the two ends. Looked up from germline, CDR1 is SGHVS and CDR2 is FNYEAQ. The CDR3 totals 15 residues. CDR3 bases: TGTGCCAGCAGCCCACGGTCCGACAGTCTCTATGGCTACACCTTC. It is translated as CASSPRSDSLYGYTF.

The V and J genes are TRBV7-1 and TRBJ1-1, with D perhaps TRBD1 (5 bases). TRBV7-1 is classed as an ORF, of uncertain function. V lost 10 bases to trimming and J lost 0 bases, with 21 bases between them. CDR3 length: 16 residues. Here the CDR3 DNA reads TGTGCCATCGCGGGGCAGCGAAACTTACTGAACACTGAAGCTTTCTTT. As protein: CAIAGQRNLLNTEAFF.

This clonotype has a count of ten or more. The chain employs TRBV7-8 and TRBJ1-1; tentatively, D is TRBD1 (6 bases). The CDR3 length is 15 residues. CDR1 and CDR2 from the germline V gene are SGHVS and FQNEAQ. The V and J ends lost 1 base and 7 bases respectively, with 16 bases between them. The CDR3 is CASSLEIGGLDEAFF. The CDR3 DNA reads as TGTGCCAGCAGCTTAGAGATAGGGGGATTAGATGAAGCTTTCTTT.

V gene TRBV28 combines with J gene TRBJ2-1; no clear D. This CDR3 has 16 amino acids. The V gene's germline CDR1 is MDHEN and CDR2 SYDVKM. Trimming cost V 4 bases and J 0 bases, with 13 bases left between them. The CDR3: CASSYYTGSSYNEQFF. The CDR3 DNA is TGTGCCAGCAGTTACTACACGGGCAGCTCCTACAATGAGCAGTTCTTC.

V and J are TRBV19 and TRBJ2-7; no clear D gene. Looked up from germline, CDR1 is LNHDA and CDR2 is SQIVND (reference sequence). This CDR3 contains 10 residues. Trimming removed 7 bases from V and 12 bases from J, with 13 bases in between. As DNA, the CDR3 is TGTGCCAGTATAACGGGTAATCTGTACTTC. This codes for CASITGNLYF.

The rearrangement links TRBV12-3 or TRBV12-4 to TRBJ1-5; no firm D call. V dropped 4 bases and J dropped 10 bases, with 20 bases sitting between them. The CDR3 covers 15 residues. The CDR3 loop reads CASSSKLGLDDPQHF. For the CDR3, the DNA is TGTGCCAGCAGTTCAAAGCTGGGCCTGGATGATCCCCAGCATTTT.

A few counts support this clonotype. This sequence joins TRBV6-5 and TRBJ2-1; D is undetermined. The CDR3 has 14 residues. Germline loops: CDR1 MNHEY, CDR2 SVGAGI. With 0 bases removed from V and 8 bases from J, the gap between germline ends came to 11 bases. The CDR3 region has the DNA TGTGCCAGCAGTTACTCTGGCCCGGTGGATGAGCAGTTCTTC. Its protein product is CASSYSGPVDEQFF.

This clonotype was recorded a few times. The V gene is TRBV6-6, the J gene TRBJ2-1; no reliable D call. V was pared by 2 bases and J by 9 bases, with 26 bases between. CDR3 length equals 18 residues. The germline gives CDR1 MNHNY, CDR2 SVGAGI (reference sequence). CDR3 DNA: TGTGCCAGCAGTTACCTGCCCTTTTGGAGCGTGGGGTCCGGTGAGCAGTTCTTC. Protein sequence: CASSYLPFWSVGSGEQFF.

The table lists this clonotype with a few counts. The DNA of the CDR3 is TGTGCCAGCACCCGGACAGGTTACAATGAGCAGTTCTTC. It is translated as CASTRTGYNEQFF. The chain links TRBV7-9 to TRBJ2-1, with TRBD1 matching 7 bases. The CDR3 contains 13 residues. Germline CDR1 and CDR2: SEHNR and FQNEAQ (reference sequence). With 7 bases clipped from V and 4 bases from J, the junction kept 4 bases outside the gene matches. Together with reference TRBV7-9 and TRBJ2-1, the CDR3 gives the full variable domain: DTGVSQNPRHKITKRGQNVTFRCDPISEHNRLYWYRQTLGQGPEFLTYFQNEAQLEKSRLLSDRFSAERPKGSFSTLEIQRTEQGDSAMYLCASTRTGYNEQFFGPGTRLTVL.

A word on this clonotype: An end of the junction differs from the germline gene, which may be a read error. The CDR3 here is CTSSDRGLGEGYGYTF. DNA of the CDR3: TGTACCAGCAGTGACAGGGGTCTAGGGGAGGGGTATGGCTACACCTTC. The chain combines TRBV6-6 with TRBJ1-2; 8 bases match TRBD1. The CDR3 contains 16 residues. CDR1 is MNHNY, CDR2 SVGAGI, per germline (reference sequence).

The rearrangement joins TRBV20-1 to TRBJ2-7, with D perhaps TRBD2 (5 bases). Trimming took 0 bases from V and 3 from J, leaving 15 bases between them. CDR1 is DFQATT and CDR2 is SNEGSKA in the germline V gene (reference sequence). This CDR3 is built from 15 residues. DNA of the CDR3: TGCAGTGCTAGAGATCATAGGGTGGGAGACTACGAGCAGTACTTC. Amino acids: CSARDHRVGDYEQYF.

This clonotype was observed a handful of times. This chain uses TRBV19 with TRBJ1-5; tentatively, D is TRBD1 (5 bases). Trimming took 5 bases from V and 2 from J, leaving 25 bases between them. CDR1 LNHDA and CDR2 SQIVND come from the germline V gene (reference sequence). The CDR3 contains 19 residues. The CDR3 loop is CASSVTQGGWGYGNQPQHF. DNA of the CDR3: TGTGCCAGTAGTGTTACTCAGGGAGGATGGGGTTATGGCAATCAGCCCCAGCATTTT.